This TCR beta chain is from a study of T cell changes during pregnancy in multiple sclerosis. Clones were sequenced by immunoSEQ multiplex PCR, and TCRdb holds only the in-frame ones, with some missing. The sample includes approximately 90,000 clones, 94% of them seen just once. This sequence originates from a female donor with multiple sclerosis, enrolled in a pregnancy study. The sequences come from peripheral blood, collected in the third trimester of pregnancy.

In nucleotides, the CDR3 is TGTGCCAGCAGCCAAGAGTCTAGCCGCACCGACAATGAGCAGTTCTTC. It specifies CASSQESSRTDNEQFF. This chain links TRBV4-2 with TRBJ2-1, with a tentative D call TRBD2 (5 bases). Germline V gene data show CDR1 as LGHNA and CDR2 as YNFKEQ. The CDR3 runs 16 residues. V was clipped by 0 bases and J by 5 bases, with 14 bases between them.